These 27 T cell receptor beta chains were all obtained from the same sample, sequenced in a study of T cell responses to AZD1222 COVID-19 vaccine. Produced via immunoSEQ multiplex PCR; TCRdb's table is partial and in-frame only. Of roughly 150,000 clones in the sample, around 92% are singletons; the top ten hold 2.3%. The source material was peripheral blood, sampled on day 0 of AZD1222 vaccination. The receptors shown here come from an adult in good health.

The chain uses TRBV6-5 and TRBJ2-7; 11 bases are a match to TRBD1. From germline, CDR1 is MNHEY and CDR2 SVGAGI. The V gene end was trimmed by 7 bases and the J gene end by 4 bases; junction bases not matched to a gene: 9. The CDR3 loop spans 15 amino acids. CDR3 in amino acids: CASIQGQGAMYEQYF. The CDR3 bases are TGTGCCAGCATCCAAGGACAGGGGGCGATGTACGAGCAGTACTTC.

This chain joins TRBV5-6 and TRBJ1-1; 8 positions match TRBD1. From germline, CDR1 is SGHDT and CDR2 YYEEEE. This CDR3 spans 16 amino acids. V dropped 2 bases and J dropped 0; count of bases not matched to a gene: 6. The CDR3 protein is CASSLQGEGMNTEAFF. The CDR3 nucleotides read TGTGCCAGCAGCTTACAGGGGGAGGGAATGAACACTGAAGCTTTCTTT.

The chain combines TRBV19 with TRBJ1-1; D not certain. The CDR3 runs 13 residues. The germline V gene encodes CDR1 LNHDA and CDR2 SQIVND (reference sequence). V was clipped by 2 bases and J by 1 base, with 5 bases between them. CDR3: CASSITRNTEAFF. Here the CDR3 DNA reads TGTGCCAGTAGTATAACTAGGAACACTGAAGCTTTCTTT.

This chain joins TRBV5-4 and TRBJ1-1; 10 bases agree with TRBD1. This CDR3 contains 13 residues. The trim removed 2 bases at V and 10 bases at J, leaving 5 bases unmatched. Germline V lookup: CDR1 SGHNT, CDR2 YYREEE (reference sequence). The CDR3 protein is CASSFGTGEGAFF. In nucleotides, the CDR3 is TGTGCCAGCAGCTTCGGGACAGGGGAAGGAGCTTTCTTT. The full variable domain, completed using reference TRBV5-4 and TRBJ1-1, is ETGVTQSPTHLIKTRGQQVTLRCSSQSGHNTVSWYQQALGQGPQFIFQYYREEENGRGNFPPRFSGLQFPNYSSELNVNALELDDSALYLCASSFGTGEGAFFGQGTRLTVV.

The chain employs TRBV6-5 and TRBJ1-2; tentative D call: TRBD1 (6 bases). CDR3 length equals 13 residues. V shed 5 bases and J shed 4 bases, with 11 bases lying between them. Germline V gives CDR1 MNHEY, CDR2 SVGAGI. CDR3 bases: TGTGCCAGCAGTAAGGGGGTCGGCTATGGCTACACCTTC. This gives the protein CASSKGVGYGYTF.

V usage is TRBV10-3 and J usage is TRBJ1-5; 10 bases map to TRBD1. Per germline, CDR1 ENHRY and CDR2 SYGVKD. Trimming took 2 bases from V and 5 from J; bases not matched to a gene: 3. The CDR3 contains 15 residues. For the CDR3, the DNA is TGTGCCATCAGTGAGGGGACAGGGGCCGATCAGCCCCAGCATTTT. Translation: CAISEGTGADQPQHF.

The chain joins TRBV12-3 or TRBV12-4 to TRBJ1-2; D gene unclear. The CDR3 consists of 12 residues. Trimming removed 0 bases at V and 7 bases at J, with 6 bases between. The CDR3 sequence: CASSLASAGYTF. CDR3 DNA sequence: TGTGCCAGCAGTTTAGCAAGTGCTGGCTACACCTTC.

The chain has TRBV19 and TRBJ1-2; tentatively, D is TRBD1 (5 bases). Germline V gene sequence: CDR1 LNHDA, CDR2 SQIVND (reference sequence). With 6 bases removed from V and 1 base from J, the gap between germline ends came to 12 bases. The length of the CDR3 is 14 residues. The CDR3 DNA follows: TGTGCCAGTAGCGTCGGGGACCTTAACTATGGCTACACCTTC. Translation gives CASSVGDLNYGYTF.

The rearrangement links TRBV5-5 to TRBJ2-2; 9 bases line up with TRBD2. Trimming removed 2 bases from V and 7 bases from J; junction bases left unmatched: 6. The germline gives CDR1 SGHKS, CDR2 YYEKEE (reference sequence). The length of the CDR3 is 15 residues. The CDR3 nucleotides are TGTGCCAGCAGCTTTCGGACTAGCGAAAGCGGGGAGCTGTTTTTT. Translation gives CASSFRTSESGELFF.

The chain is built from TRBV11-3 and TRBJ2-5; the D is unclear. CDR3 length: 14 amino acids. The germline CDR1 and CDR2 sequences are SGHNT and YENEEA. Trimming shortened V by 4 bases and J by 4 bases, and 13 bases separated the two germline ends. The CDR3 is CASSSTYGGETQYF. Here the CDR3 DNA reads TGTGCCAGCAGCTCCACCTACGGTGGAGAGACCCAGTACTTC.

The chain joins TRBV13 to TRBJ2-3; D is undetermined. The CDR3 has 16 amino acids. Germline assignment: CDR1 PRHDT and CDR2 FYEKMQ (reference sequence). Trimming shortened V by 0 bases and J by 2 bases, and 12 bases separated the two germline ends. CDR3 region: CASSLGGLGHTDTQYF. The CDR3 bases are TGTGCCAGCAGCTTAGGCGGGCTAGGTCACACAGATACGCAGTATTTT.

This clone has a single count. The chain carries TRBV7-9 and TRBJ2-1; TRBD2 agrees at 9 bases. The CDR3 has 17 residues. The germline V gene encodes CDR1 SEHNR and CDR2 FQNEAQ (reference sequence). V lost 5 bases, J lost 8 bases, and 16 bases stayed unmatched. Here the CDR3 reads CASSANLGLAGIDEQFF. CDR3 DNA sequence: TGTGCCAGCAGCGCCAACCTGGGGCTAGCGGGAATCGATGAGCAGTTCTTC.

V gene TRBV6-2 or TRBV6-3 combines with J gene TRBJ2-7, with a tentative D call TRBD2 (7 bases). This CDR3 has 14 residues. Trimming stripped 4 bases from V and 2 bases from J, with 12 bases between. Germline V gene lookup returns CDR1 MNHEY and CDR2 SVGEGT. The CDR3: CASSSEGGTYEQYF. In DNA form, the CDR3 reads TGTGCCAGCAGTTCGGAGGGGGGGACCTACGAGCAGTACTTC.

The rearrangement joins TRBV4-3 to TRBJ1-6; D is unresolved. Trimming removed 0 bases from V and 5 bases from J, with 8 bases in between. CDR3 length equals 15 residues. Per the germline V gene, CDR1 is LGHNA and CDR2 is YSLEER. Written as DNA, the CDR3 is TGCGCCAGCAGCCAAGAAGGGCCACATAATTCACCCCTCCACTTT. Its translation is CASSQEGPHNSPLHF.

The chain is built from TRBV5-8 and TRBJ1-4, with D maybe TRBD1 (6 bases). Germline CDR1 reads SGHTS; CDR2 reads YDEGEE. This CDR3 spans 15 amino acids. The V end was cut by 4 bases, the J end by 0 bases, with 10 bases between. The CDR3 sequence: CASSRGGPTNEKLFF. The DNA for the CDR3 is TGTGCCAGCAGCCGGGGGGGCCCAACTAATGAAAAACTGTTTTTT. The full variable domain, rest sourced from reference TRBV5-8 and TRBJ1-4, is EAGVTQSPTHLIKTRGQQATLRCSPISGHTSVYWYQQALGLGLQFLLWYDEGEERNRGNFPPRFSGRQFPNYSSELNVNALELEDSALYLCASSRGGPTNEKLFFGSGTQLSVL.

A single count supports this clone. The J gene is TRBJ1-1, the V gene TRBV7-8, with TRBD1 matching 8 bases. The CDR3 length is 17 residues. Germline CDR1 is SGHVS and CDR2 is FQNEAQ. Trimming removed 0 bases from V and 5 bases from J; junction bases left unmatched: 11. CDR3 protein: CASSLATAGGMRTEAFF. As DNA, the CDR3 is TGTGCCAGCAGCTTAGCAACGGCAGGGGGCATGCGGACTGAAGCTTTCTTT.

In DNA, the CDR3 is TGTGCCAGCAGCTTAGGAGGGGCGGGGGGATATCAGCCCCAGCATTTT. The encoded protein is CASSLGGAGGYQPQHF. V gene TRBV11-2 combines with J gene TRBJ1-5; TRBD1 might be the D (5 bases). The CDR3 consists of 16 residues. Deletions cut 1 base from V and 5 bases from J, with 15 bases between. Germline CDR1 and CDR2: SGHAT and FQNNGV.

The CDR3 protein is CASSLMGTGPSTDTQYF. In nucleotides, the CDR3 is TGTGCCAGCAGCTTAATGGGGACAGGGCCAAGCACAGATACGCAGTATTTT. The gene calls are TRBV11-2 and TRBJ2-3; 9 bases agree with TRBD1. V was clipped by 2 bases and J by 0 bases; unmatched bases: 6. Germline lookup yields CDR1 SGHAT and CDR2 FQNNGV. This CDR3 spans 17 amino acids. The full variable domain, rest sourced from reference TRBV11-2 and TRBJ2-3, is EAGVAQSPRYKIIEKRQSVAFWCNPISGHATLYWYQQILGQGPKLLIQFQNNGVVDDSQLPKDRFSAERLKGVDSTLKIQPAKLEDSAVYLCASSLMGTGPSTDTQYFGPGTRLTVL.

V gene TRBV3-1 (or the pseudogene TRBV3-2) combines with J gene TRBJ1-1; tentatively, D is TRBD1 (6 bases). This CDR3 has 14 residues. Germline V lookup: CDR1 LGHDT, CDR2 YNNKEL (reference sequence). The V gene lost 1 base and the J gene lost 1 base, with 7 bases spanning the gap. The DNA of the CDR3 is TGTGCCAGCAGCCAAGGCAGGGGGAACACTGAAGCTTTCTTT. This encodes CASSQGRGNTEAFF.

The V call is TRBV28, the J call TRBJ1-4; D may be TRBD1 (5 bases). The germline V gene has CDR1 MDHEN and CDR2 SYDVKM. The CDR3 loop spans 15 amino acids. V was trimmed by 6 bases and J by 6 bases, leaving 17 bases between them. The chain's CDR3 is CASRPRGGGYEKLFF. CDR3 nucleotides: TGTGCCAGCAGGCCTCGTGGGGGGGGGTATGAAAAACTGTTTTTT.

Comment on this clone: One end of the junction is discordant with germline, which a read error may explain. CDR3 sequence: CASSLTGAKGPF. CDR3 nucleotide sequence: TGTGCCAGCAGCTTAACGGGGGCGAAGGGCCCCTTT. This chain uses TRBV7-3 with TRBJ1-6; possibly TRBD1 for D (6 bases). The CDR3 runs 12 residues. Per germline, CDR1 SGHTA and CDR2 FQGTGA.

This CDR3 is CASSISGGQETQYF. The CDR3 DNA follows: TGTGCCAGTAGTATTTCGGGGGGGCAAGAGACCCAGTACTTC. The gene calls are TRBV19 and TRBJ2-5; 8 positions agree with TRBD2. The junction had 2 bases not matched to a gene; V was cut back by 3 bases and J by 2 bases. Germline V gene sequence: CDR1 LNHDA, CDR2 SQIVND (reference sequence). The CDR3 totals 14 residues.

The V and J genes are TRBV28 and TRBJ1-6, with D possibly TRBD1 on 6 matching bases. The CDR3 spans 15 residues. The V and J ends lost 3 bases and 11 bases respectively, with 17 bases between them. The germline gives CDR1 MDHEN, CDR2 SYDVKM. CDR3: CASSFPGQPSAPLHF. The DNA for the CDR3 is TGTGCCAGCAGTTTTCCCGGACAGCCCTCGGCACCCCTCCACTTT.

This CDR3 reads CAWSGGVGGQPQHF. As DNA, the CDR3 is TGTGCCTGGAGTGGGGGGGTCGGGGGGCAGCCCCAGCATTTT. The chain is built from TRBV30 and TRBJ1-5; D might be TRBD1 (5 bases). CDR1 and CDR2 (germline): GTSNPN, SVGIG (reference sequence). The CDR3 spans 14 residues. The V end lost 1 base, the J end lost 7 bases, and 14 bases lay between the germline ends. Full variable domain (rest looked up from reference TRBV30 and TRBJ1-5): SQTIHQWPATLVQPVGSPLSLECTVEGTSNPNLYWYRQAAGRGLQLLFYSVGIGQISSEVPQNLSASRPQDRQFILSSKKLLLSDSGFYLCAWSGGVGGQPQHFGDGTRLSIL.

The rearrangement joins TRBV29-1 to TRBJ2-7; D may be TRBD1 (6 bases). Trimming left V 6 bases short and J 1 base short, with 10 bases between. The V gene's germline CDR1 is SQVTM and CDR2 ANQGSEA. The CDR3 spans 12 residues. In nucleotides, the CDR3 is TGCAGCGTCAACAGGGATTCCTACGAGCAGTACTTC. Its protein product is CSVNRDSYEQYF.

The chain is built from TRBV9 and TRBJ2-2, with D uncertain. V shed 4 bases and J shed 4 bases, with 11 bases lying between them. The CDR3 consists of 14 residues. The V gene's germline CDR1 is SGDLS and CDR2 YYNGEE. The CDR3, as DNA: TGTGCCAGCAGCCCTACAGAAGGCACCGGGGAGCTGTTTTTT. Protein sequence: CASSPTEGTGELFF.

The chain recombines TRBV6-2 or TRBV6-3 with TRBJ2-5; maybe TRBD1 (7 bases). The ends were cut back, 1 base at V and 5 bases at J, with 20 bases in the middle. This CDR3 comprises 17 residues. The germline V gene has CDR1 MNHEY and CDR2 SVGEGT. The CDR3 sequence is CASSYLDGGGLGETQYF. The CDR3, as DNA: TGTGCCAGCAGTTACTTGGACGGAGGGGGCCTAGGGGAGACCCAGTACTTC.